The 28 T cell receptor beta chains listed next were all sequenced from one sample in a study of beta chain features in type 1 diabetes. The investigators reverse transcribed all of the isolated RNA, so they sequenced expressed TCRB transcripts. The repertoire was sequenced with immunoSEQ multiplex PCR; TCRdb's copy has only in-frame clones and lacks some. The sample includes fewer than 900,000 clones, 15% to 20% of them seen just once. Sequenced: naive CD4+ T cells from blood. These receptors all come from a woman aged 18-29 years in good health.

The CDR3 spells CASSQEGQGRYYGYTF. The CDR3 nucleotides are TGCGCCAGCAGCCAAGAGGGGCAGGGGAGGTACTATGGCTACACCTTC. This chain joins TRBV4-3 and TRBJ1-2; D may be TRBD1 (6 bases). Germline V CDR1 and CDR2: LGHNA, YSLEER. The CDR3 length is 16 residues. V was cut by 0 bases and J by 3 bases, with 14 bases left in between.

This clone occurred a few times. In DNA form, the CDR3 reads TGCGCCAGCAGCTCGAATCCAACTACGTACCAAGAGACCCAGTACTTC. This codes for CASSSNPTTYQETQYF. This chain uses TRBV5-1 with TRBJ2-5; unclear D gene. The CDR3 extends over 16 amino acids. Germline loops: CDR1 SGHRS, CDR2 YFSETQ. Between the trimmed V and J ends, which lost 3 bases and 0 bases, there was a span of 15 bases.

In DNA, the CDR3 is TGTGCCAGCAGCTCGAGGACTAGCGGCCACTACAATGAGCAGTTCTTC. This codes for CASSSRTSGHYNEQFF. This chain links TRBV11-2 with TRBJ2-1, with 10 bases fitting TRBD2. There are 16 residues in the CDR3. The V gene's germline CDR1 is SGHAT and CDR2 FQNNGV. Trimming at V came to 4 bases and at J to 3 bases, leaving 6 bases not matched to a gene.

The sample holds a few counts of this clone. This chain joins TRBV4-3 and TRBJ2-5; 7 nucleotides align to TRBD1. V dropped 2 bases and J dropped 2; count of bases not matched to a gene: 8. Looked up from germline, CDR1 is LGHNA and CDR2 is YSLEER. The CDR3 spans 16 residues. CDR3 protein: CASSQNFNRGQETQYF. CDR3 in DNA: TGCGCCAGCAGCCAAAATTTTAACAGGGGACAAGAGACCCAGTACTTC.

The sample holds a few counts of this clone. This chain connects TRBV18 to TRBJ2-3; possibly TRBD1 or TRBD2 for D (7 bases each). The CDR3 runs 15 residues. The germline V and J ends were trimmed by 2 bases and 4 bases, with 13 bases remaining between them. Germline V gene sequence: CDR1 KGHSH, CDR2 LQKENI. The CDR3 nucleotides read TGTGCCAGCTCACCATCGGCAGGGGGGGCAGATACGCAGTATTTT. Translating gives CASSPSAGGADTQYF.

This clone was recorded many times. The gene calls are TRBV10-3 and TRBJ2-4; perhaps TRBD2 as D (5 bases). The germline V gene encodes CDR1 ENHRY and CDR2 SYGVKD. The CDR3 is 13 residues long. V was pared by 3 bases and J by 8 bases, with 11 bases between. The CDR3 spells CAISELGWDIQYF. DNA of the CDR3: TGTGCCATCAGTGAACTAGGGTGGGACATTCAGTACTTC.

V and J are TRBV27 and TRBJ2-1, with 8 nucleotides matching TRBD1. V was pared by 6 bases and J by 13 bases, with 5 bases of the junction left unmatched. Germline values: CDR1 MNHEY, CDR2 SMNVEV (reference sequence). The CDR3 is 11 residues long. In nucleotides, the CDR3 is TGTGCCAGCAGCCTTGGACAGGGCCAGTTCTTC. Protein sequence: CASSLGQGQFF.

This clone was seen a few times. The chain carries TRBV10-3 and TRBJ2-1; D gene uncertain. Per germline, CDR1 ENHRY and CDR2 SYGVKD. V was pared by 8 bases and J by 7 bases, with 12 bases between. This CDR3 is 12 amino acids long. CDR3 nucleotides: TGTGCCATCGAGGATCTCACAAATGAGCAGTTCTTC. Its translation: CAIEDLTNEQFF.

The chain links TRBV18 to TRBJ2-3, with TRBD1 matching over 7 bases. Germline loops: CDR1 KGHSH, CDR2 LQKENI. The CDR3 has 15 residues. Losses at the gene ends were 0 bases for V and 10 bases for J; bases not matched to a gene: 10. The CDR3 coding sequence is TGTGCCAGCTCACCACCTGCGTACCACAGGGGCGCGCAGTATTTT. This encodes CASSPPAYHRGAQYF.

This clone was picked up a small number of times. This chain uses TRBV5-1 with TRBJ2-5; 9 nucleotides line up with TRBD2. CDR1 is SGHRS and CDR2 is YFSETQ in the germline V gene. V trimming: 5 bases; J trimming: 2 bases; junction bases outside the gene matches: 13. CDR3 length: 17 amino acids. The CDR3 DNA is TGCGCCAGCAGTTCCAGGTCTAGCGGGAACTTTCAAGAGACCCAGTACTTC. It is translated as CASSSRSSGNFQETQYF. Filled out from reference TRBV5-1 and TRBJ2-5, the complete variable domain reads KAGVTQTPRYLIKTRGQQVTLSCSPISGHRSVSWYQQTPGQGLQFLFEYFSETQRNKGNFPGRFSGRQFSNSRSEMNVSTLELGDSALYLCASSSRSSGNFQETQYFGPGTRLLVL.

The rearrangement links TRBV7-8 to TRBJ2-1; D may be TRBD2 (6 bases). The CDR3 consists of 15 residues. Trimming left V 4 bases short and J 0 bases short, with 10 bases between. CDR1 is SGHVS, CDR2 FQNEAQ, per germline. The CDR3 bases are TGTGCCAGCAGCTCTGGGGGGAGCTCCTACAATGAGCAGTTCTTC. Translated: CASSSGGSSYNEQFF. The variable domain in full, completed from reference TRBV7-8 and TRBJ2-1, reads GAGVSQSPRYKVAKRGQDVALRCDPISGHVSLFWYQQALGQGPEFLTYFQNEAQLDKSGLPSDRFFAERPEGSVSTLKIQRTQQEDSAVYLCASSSGGSSYNEQFFGPGTRLTVL.

The chain couples TRBV12-5 to TRBJ1-2; D is possibly TRBD1 (5 bases). The germline CDR1 and CDR2 sequences are LGHNT and FRNRAP. V dropped 3 bases and J dropped 7 bases, with 12 bases sitting between them. The CDR3 spans 13 residues. This CDR3 reads CASGFSAQGGYTF. For the CDR3, the DNA is TGTGCTAGTGGTTTCTCTGCGCAGGGTGGCTACACCTTC.

The sample holds a few counts of this clone. The chain joins TRBV7-2 to TRBJ1-2; 10 positions match TRBD1. Germline V lookup: CDR1 SGHTA, CDR2 FQGNSA. The CDR3 has 13 residues. Trimming at V came to 5 bases and at J to 7 bases, leaving 4 bases not matched to a gene. The CDR3 protein is CASSRQGAIGYTF. Written as DNA, the CDR3 is TGTGCCAGCAGCCGACAGGGGGCAATTGGCTACACCTTC.

The rearrangement joins TRBV6-5 to TRBJ2-5; possible D gene TRBD1, 5 bases. The length of the CDR3 is 14 residues. Germline V lookup: CDR1 MNHEY, CDR2 SVGAGI. The V gene lost 2 bases and the J gene lost 2 bases, with 9 bases spanning the gap. This CDR3 is CASSYGAAQETQYF. The CDR3 nucleotides read TGTGCCAGCAGTTACGGGGCAGCACAAGAGACCCAGTACTTC.

The chain links TRBV10-3 to TRBJ2-3; TRBD2 matches 11 bases. V trimming: 4 bases; J trimming: 5 bases; junction bases outside the gene matches: 11. CDR3 length equals 17 residues. Germline V gives CDR1 ENHRY, CDR2 SYGVKD. CDR3 in DNA: TGTGCCATCAGTGGTTATAGCGGGAGGGCCATATTAGATACGCAGTATTTT. Translated: CAISGYSGRAILDTQYF.

This clone has more than one count but fewer than ten. The CDR3 region is CASSLVTSGSGNEQFF. The CDR3 DNA is TGTGCCAGCAGCTTAGTAACTAGCGGGAGTGGTAATGAGCAGTTCTTC. The chain carries TRBV7-8 and TRBJ2-1; 11 bases match TRBD2. The trim removed 1 base at V and 7 bases at J, leaving 6 bases unmatched. The CDR3 extends over 16 amino acids. CDR1 is SGHVS, CDR2 FQNEAQ, per germline.

This chain joins TRBV7-8 and TRBJ1-1, with D possibly matching TRBD1 (6 bases). CDR1 SGHVS and CDR2 FQNEAQ come from the germline V gene. The CDR3 loop spans 13 amino acids. The V end was cut by 6 bases, the J end by 1 base, with 9 bases between. CDR3 DNA sequence: TGTGCCAGCAGACTACAGGGGAACACTGAAGCTTTCTTT. Protein product: CASRLQGNTEAFF.

The genes are TRBV15 and TRBJ2-3, with D hard to call. The ends were cut back, 4 bases at V and 2 bases at J, with 16 bases in the middle. There are 16 residues in the CDR3. Germline lookup yields CDR1 LNHNV and CDR2 YYDKDF (reference sequence). In DNA form, the CDR3 reads TGTGCCACCAGCAAAGCCACAGCTCCCTACACAGATACGCAGTATTTT. Translation gives CATSKATAPYTDTQYF. Together with reference TRBV15 and TRBJ2-3, the CDR3 gives the full variable domain: DAMVIQNPRYQVTQFGKPVTLSCSQTLNHNVMYWYQQKSSQAPKLLFHYYDKDFNNEADTPDNFQSRRPNTSFCFLDIRSPGLGDTAMYLCATSKATAPYTDTQYFGPGTRLTVL.

The chain is built from TRBV4-2 and TRBJ2-1; a weak D match, TRBD2 (6 bases). V lost 4 bases, J lost 4 bases, and 17 bases lay in between. The germline V gene has CDR1 LGHNA and CDR2 YNFKEQ. The CDR3 sequence is 16 residues long. CDR3 amino acids: CASSPGLQRVYNEQFF. The CDR3 coding sequence is TGTGCCAGCAGCCCGGGACTCCAAAGGGTATACAATGAGCAGTTCTTC.

The gene calls are TRBV28 and TRBJ2-7; TRBD2 matches 7 bases. Germline CDR1 and CDR2: MDHEN and SYDVKM. V shed 6 bases, J shed 3 bases, and the junction held 8 bases outside the gene matches. The CDR3 consists of 14 residues. CDR3 sequence (DNA): TGTGCCAGCAGCACCCTAGGGGAGGGCTACGAGCAGTACTTC. Residues: CASSTLGEGYEQYF.

This chain joins TRBV18 and TRBJ1-2; D is uncertain. Germline CDR1 and CDR2: KGHSH and LQKENI. V gave up 2 bases and J gave up 2 bases, with 3 bases separating them. The CDR3 is made up of 12 amino acids. CDR3 coding DNA: TGTGCCAGCTCACCAGTAAACTATGGCTACACCTTC. Amino acid sequence: CASSPVNYGYTF.

This clone has only a few counts. This rearrangement joins TRBV11-2 to TRBJ2-3; D gene ambiguous. The V gene's germline CDR1 is SGHAT and CDR2 FQNNGV. V gave up 4 bases and J gave up 6 bases, with 5 bases separating them. This CDR3 has 11 residues. The CDR3 region is CASSSPDTQYF. CDR3 DNA sequence: TGTGCCAGCAGCTCCCCCGATACGCAGTATTTT.

As concerns this clone: The same CDR3 is also encoded by other DNA sequences in this sample. The chain joins TRBV7-9 to TRBJ2-5; D gene ambiguous. The V end was cut by 8 bases, the J end by 5 bases, with 6 bases between. The germline CDR1 and CDR2 sequences are SEHNR and FQNEAQ (reference sequence). CDR3 length equals 10 residues. This CDR3 is CASSGETQYF. CDR3 bases: TGTGCCAGCTCCGGTGAGACCCAGTACTTC.

The V gene is TRBV20-1, the J gene TRBJ2-1; D uncertain. Trimming removed 3 bases at V and 10 bases at J, with 10 bases between. The germline gives CDR1 DFQATT, CDR2 SNEGSKA (reference sequence). The CDR3 covers 11 residues. The CDR3 sequence is CSARIQIEQFF. For the CDR3, the DNA is TGCAGTGCTAGGATCCAAATCGAGCAGTTCTTC.

This clone has only a few counts. V and J are TRBV19 and TRBJ2-7, with 9 nucleotides matching TRBD2. Germline assignment: CDR1 LNHDA and CDR2 SQIVND (reference sequence). The CDR3 length is 17 residues. After removal of 9 bases from V and 6 bases from J, the junction contained 21 bases not matched to a gene. This CDR3 is CASPHPRTSASWREQYF. Written as DNA, the CDR3 is TGTGCCAGCCCCCACCCCCGGACTAGCGCAAGTTGGCGCGAGCAGTACTTC.

Only a few counts were recorded for this clone. This CDR3 reads CASNELIEFF. The CDR3, as DNA: TGTGCCAGCAATGAGTTGATAGAGTTCTTC. The V and J genes are TRBV7-9 and TRBJ2-1; D gene ambiguous. The CDR3 runs 10 residues. Trimming removed 7 bases at V and 14 bases at J, with 12 bases between. Looked up from germline, CDR1 is SEHNR and CDR2 is FQNEAQ (reference sequence). Full variable domain (outside the CDR3, taken from reference TRBV7-9 and TRBJ2-1): DTGVSQNPRHKITKRGQNVTFRCDPISEHNRLYWYRQTLGQGPEFLTYFQNEAQLEKSRLLSDRFSAERPKGSFSTLEIQRTEQGDSAMYLCASNELIEFFGPGTRLTVL.

This clone was recorded a few times. The chain combines TRBV5-6 with TRBJ2-7, with D perhaps being TRBD1 or TRBD2 (5 bases each). Germline CDR1 reads SGHDT; CDR2 reads YYEEEE. V was pared by 6 bases and J by 3 bases, with 16 bases between. This CDR3 region has 14 residues. The DNA for the CDR3 is TGTGCCAGCACCTCGTGGGACGGCCTCTACGAGCAGTACTTC. Its translation: CASTSWDGLYEQYF.

The chain couples TRBV2 to TRBJ2-2; unclear D gene. The germline V gene has CDR1 SNHLY and CDR2 FYNNEI. This CDR3 is 15 amino acids long. Trimming shortened V by 6 bases and J by 2 bases, and 13 bases separated the two germline ends. CDR3 in amino acids: CASRIGGTNTGELFF. The CDR3 bases are TGTGCCAGCAGAATAGGCGGAACTAACACCGGGGAGCTGTTTTTT.